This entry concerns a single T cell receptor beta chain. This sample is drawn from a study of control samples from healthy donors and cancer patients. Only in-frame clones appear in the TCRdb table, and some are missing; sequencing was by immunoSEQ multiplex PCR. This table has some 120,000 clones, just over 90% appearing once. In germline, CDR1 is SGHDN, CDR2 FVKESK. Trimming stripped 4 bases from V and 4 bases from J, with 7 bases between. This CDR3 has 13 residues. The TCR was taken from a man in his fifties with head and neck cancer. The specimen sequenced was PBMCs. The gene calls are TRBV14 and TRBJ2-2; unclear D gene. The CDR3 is CASSPFLTGELFF. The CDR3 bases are TGTGCCAGCAGCCCCTTTCTCACCGGGGAGCTGTTTTTT. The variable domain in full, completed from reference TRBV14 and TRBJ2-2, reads EAGVTQFPSHSVIEKGQTVTLRCDPISGHDNLYWYRRVMGKEIKFLLHFVKESKQDESGMPNNRFLAERTGGTYSTLKVQPAELEDSGVYFCASSPFLTGELFFGEGSRLTVL.